A single sample is the source of the 24 T cell receptor beta chains below, sequenced in a study of CD8+ T cells in alopecia areata. Treatment described: oral pan-JAK inhibitor, 5-10 mg twice daily. RNA was extracted and reverse transcribed into cDNA as the sequencing template. This table comes from immunoSEQ multiplex PCR, and its TCRdb copy is limited to in-frame clones, with some not included. The sample includes roughly 180,000 clones, roughly three fifths of them seen just once. The sample consisted of CD4+ T cells sorted from blood, taken at week 4, from a patient treated with tofacitinib. These receptors were obtained from a human donor with alopecia areata.

This sequence joins TRBV5-1 and TRBJ2-4; D unresolved. Germline CDR1 reads SGHRS; CDR2 reads YFSETQ. The CDR3 has 12 residues. V was clipped by 6 bases and J by 3 bases, with 7 bases between them. CDR3 DNA: TGCGCCAGCAAAGCCAGCAAAAACATTCAGTACTTC. Amino acids: CASKASKNIQYF.

The chain links TRBV2 to TRBJ2-5; D possibly corresponds to TRBD2 (5 bases). In germline, CDR1 is SNHLY, CDR2 FYNNEI. Between the trimmed V and J ends, which lost 7 bases and 5 bases, there was a span of 11 bases. The CDR3 has 12 amino acids. CDR3 amino acids: CASKSGRETQYF. The CDR3 DNA follows: TGTGCCAGCAAGAGCGGCAGGGAGACCCAGTACTTC.

The chain has TRBV25-1 and TRBJ1-2; D gene ambiguous. Trimming removed 5 bases from V and 8 bases from J, with 9 bases in between. The CDR3 is 11 amino acids. Germline V gene lookup returns CDR1 MGHDK and CDR2 SYGVNS. This CDR3 reads CASSSTEGYTF. CDR3 nucleotides: TGTGCCAGCAGTTCCACGGAAGGCTACACCTTC.

Only a few counts were recorded for this clone. The CDR3: CASTEYTGGTEAFF. The CDR3 region has the DNA TGTGCCAGTACCGAGTACACGGGAGGCACTGAAGCTTTCTTT. This chain connects TRBV19 to TRBJ1-1; D is unclear. This CDR3 contains 14 residues. Germline CDR1 LNHDA, CDR2 SQIVND (reference sequence). V lost 7 bases to trimming and J lost 4 bases, with 16 bases between them.

Details on this clone: The same CDR3 also results from other DNA sequences found in this sample. The chain recombines TRBV5-1 with TRBJ1-1, with D maybe TRBD1 (5 bases). V lost 1 base, J lost 1 base, and 8 bases lay in between. The CDR3 is 14 amino acids. From germline, CDR1 is SGHRS and CDR2 YFSETQ. The CDR3 sequence is CASSLSGTNTEAFF. CDR3 DNA sequence: TGCGCCAGCAGCTTGTCCGGGACGAACACTGAAGCTTTCTTT. The variable domain in full, completed from reference TRBV5-1 and TRBJ1-1, reads KAGVTQTPRYLIKTRGQQVTLSCSPISGHRSVSWYQQTPGQGLQFLFEYFSETQRNKGNFPGRFSGRQFSNSRSEMNVSTLELGDSALYLCASSLSGTNTEAFFGQGTRLTVV.

The chain employs TRBV29-1 and TRBJ1-1, with 8 bases identical to TRBD1. The length of the CDR3 is 16 residues. Germline trimming cut 5 bases from V and 3 bases from J; bases unmatched to any gene: 14. Per the germline V gene, CDR1 is SQVTM and CDR2 is ANQGSEA. The CDR3, as DNA: TGCAGCGTTTCAAGACCGGACAGGGAGAAGGACACTGAAGCTTTCTTT. Protein product: CSVSRPDREKDTEAFF.

V is TRBV4-3 and J is TRBJ2-3, with D maybe TRBD1 (6 bases). Germline V CDR1 and CDR2: LGHNA, YSLEER. The CDR3 totals 16 residues. V was pared by 1 base and J by 4 bases, with 15 bases between. CDR3 nucleotide sequence: TGCGCCAGCAGCCAAGGCACGACAGGCCGCGCAGATACGCAGTATTTT. Translated, it gives CASSQGTTGRADTQYF.

The chain uses TRBV6-1 and TRBJ2-3; D call uncertain. The germline V gene encodes CDR1 MNHNS and CDR2 SASEGT. Trimming pared 3 bases from V and 2 bases from J, leaving 12 bases between. The length of the CDR3 is 15 residues. The CDR3 loop is CASSEVYPSTDTQYF. The CDR3 DNA reads as TGTGCCAGCAGTGAGGTCTACCCCTCCACAGATACGCAGTATTTT.

Of note for this clone: The junction does not match germline at one end; this may be a read error. The chain is built from TRBV9 and TRBJ1-2; tentatively, D is TRBD1 (6 bases). The CDR3 has 13 residues. CDR1 and CDR2 (germline): SGDLS, YYNGEE. The CDR3 protein is CASSVVGTGQPHF. CDR3 in DNA: TGTGCCAGCAGCGTAGTTGGTACAGGGCAGCCACACTTC.

The V call is TRBV29-1, the J call TRBJ2-7; a weak D match, TRBD2 (7 bases). CDR1 and CDR2 from the germline V gene are SQVTM and ANQGSEA. This CDR3 contains 14 residues. Deletions cut 6 bases from V and 1 base from J, with 16 bases between. The CDR3 DNA reads as TGCAGCGTACTCCTCAGGGGAGGGTCCTACGAGCAGTACTTC. Residues: CSVLLRGGSYEQYF.

The gene calls are TRBV2 and TRBJ1-4; D ambiguous. The CDR3 consists of 13 residues. Trimming left V 8 bases short and J 8 bases short, with 15 bases between. Germline loops: CDR1 SNHLY, CDR2 FYNNEI. The CDR3 DNA is TGTGCCAGCTTGGCGGGGTTTTACGAAAAACTGTTTTTT. Amino acid sequence: CASLAGFYEKLFF.

This clone was counted a few times. The V gene is TRBV7-9, the J gene TRBJ1-4; 7 nucleotides match TRBD1. The V gene end was trimmed by 5 bases and the J gene end by 4 bases; junction bases not matched to a gene: 4. Germline-derived CDR1 and CDR2 are SEHNR and FQNEAQ (reference sequence). The CDR3 contains 14 residues. CDR3 sequence reads: CASSRDSFNEKLFF. CDR3 DNA sequence: TGTGCCAGCAGCCGGGACAGCTTTAATGAAAAACTGTTTTTT.

As for this clone: Other DNA sequences in this sample translate to the same CDR3. This chain connects TRBV7-9 to TRBJ1-6, with D hard to call. Germline CDR1 is SEHNR and CDR2 is FQNEAQ (reference sequence). The length of the CDR3 is 12 residues. V was trimmed by 1 base and J by 7 bases, leaving 2 bases between them. The CDR3 reads CASSLVNSPLHF. CDR3 sequence (DNA): TGTGCCAGCAGCTTAGTGAATTCACCCCTCCACTTT.

This clone was observed a handful of times. J is TRBJ1-2 and V is TRBV6-6, with D hard to call. Germline V CDR1 and CDR2: MNHNY, SVGAGI (reference sequence). The V gene lost 0 bases and the J gene lost 2 bases, with 10 bases spanning the gap. This CDR3 has 15 amino acids. As DNA, the CDR3 is TGTGCCAGCAGTTACTCTTTAGAGGGCAACTATGGCTACACCTTC. This gives the protein CASSYSLEGNYGYTF.

This clone has just a few counts. The rearrangement uses TRBV28 and TRBJ2-2; TRBD2 might be the D (5 bases). The V end was cut by 7 bases, the J end by 5 bases, with 20 bases between. This CDR3 has 16 amino acids. From germline, CDR1 is MDHEN and CDR2 SYDVKM. The CDR3 DNA reads TGTGCCAGCACCTTGAGGGCCGGCACCTCTACCGGGGAGCTGTTTTTT. This sequence encodes CASTLRAGTSTGELFF.

This chain uses TRBV30 with TRBJ2-3; D not resolved. V lost 4 bases and J 8 bases, leaving 10 bases between the germline ends. Germline-derived CDR1 and CDR2 are GTSNPN and SVGIG (reference sequence). This CDR3 region has 11 residues. The CDR3 loop is CAWIGQFTQYF. CDR3 nucleotide sequence: TGTGCCTGGATCGGGCAGTTTACGCAGTATTTT.

The chain employs TRBV30 and TRBJ1-2, with no clear D. Trimming took 1 base from V and 7 from J, leaving 7 bases between them. The germline V gene has CDR1 GTSNPN and CDR2 SVGIG (reference sequence). The CDR3 runs to 11 residues. The CDR3 region has the DNA TGTGCCTGGAGTGGGAACGGTGGCTACACCTTC. Translating gives CAWSGNGGYTF.

The V call is TRBV30, the J call TRBJ2-7; no reliable D call. The V end was cut by 5 bases, the J end by 6 bases, with 14 bases between. This CDR3 is built from 12 residues. Germline values: CDR1 GTSNPN, CDR2 SVGIG (reference sequence). The CDR3 sequence is CAWGNLDTEQYF. The DNA of the CDR3 is TGTGCCTGGGGAAACTTGGATACCGAGCAGTACTTC.

DNA for the CDR3: TGTGCCAGCAGCGAGGCCCGGACAGGGGGCGCTTACTATGGCTACACCTTC. The encoded protein is CASSEARTGGAYYGYTF. The V call is TRBV9, the J call TRBJ1-2, with 11 bases identical to TRBD1. V shed 3 bases, J shed 3 bases, and the junction held 10 bases outside the gene matches. Germline CDR1 reads SGDLS; CDR2 reads YYNGEE. There are 17 residues in the CDR3.

This chain joins TRBV15 and TRBJ2-1; D gene unclear. The germline gives CDR1 LNHNV, CDR2 YYDKDF (reference sequence). V was trimmed by 2 bases and J by 8 bases, leaving 22 bases between them. The CDR3 consists of 17 residues. CDR3 region: CATSRRKRTLLGDEQFF. The CDR3 DNA follows: TGTGCCACCAGCAGAAGAAAGAGGACCCTACTGGGCGATGAGCAGTTCTTC.

The V call is TRBV7-2, the J call TRBJ1-2; D ambiguous. Germline V gene lookup returns CDR1 SGHTA and CDR2 FQGNSA. The CDR3 runs 14 residues. Trimming stripped 2 bases from V and 4 bases from J, with 11 bases between. This CDR3 reads CASSLNPLLYGYTF. CDR3 sequence (DNA): TGTGCCAGCAGCTTAAATCCCTTACTCTATGGCTACACCTTC.

Points on this clone: In the same sample, other DNA sequences code for this CDR3. V gene TRBV5-1 combines with J gene TRBJ1-6; D gene unclear. The germline V gene has CDR1 SGHRS and CDR2 YFSETQ. V lost 0 bases to trimming and J lost 7 bases, with 5 bases between them. The CDR3 loop spans 13 amino acids. DNA for the CDR3: TGCGCCAGCAGCTTGGGTACCAATTCACCCCTCCACTTT. This gives the protein CASSLGTNSPLHF. The whole variable domain, remainder taken from reference TRBV5-1 and TRBJ1-6, is KAGVTQTPRYLIKTRGQQVTLSCSPISGHRSVSWYQQTPGQGLQFLFEYFSETQRNKGNFPGRFSGRQFSNSRSEMNVSTLELGDSALYLCASSLGTNSPLHFGNGTRLTVT.

Only a few counts were recorded for this clone. The chain recombines TRBV5-1 with TRBJ1-1, with a weak D call TRBD1 (6 bases). There are 14 residues in the CDR3. Germline loops: CDR1 SGHRS, CDR2 YFSETQ. V lost 1 base to trimming and J lost 4 bases, with 11 bases between them. The CDR3 DNA follows: TGCGCCAGCAGCTTGACAGGGAAGGGCACTGAAGCTTTCTTT. Its protein product is CASSLTGKGTEAFF.

V usage is TRBV29-1 and J usage is TRBJ1-1; D call uncertain. The CDR3 contains 16 residues. Germline CDR1 reads SQVTM; CDR2 reads ANQGSEA. Trimming removed 5 bases at V and 5 bases at J, with 24 bases between. CDR3 bases: TGCAGCGTTCTAGGAGGAGGGATTAACGGGAATACTGAAGCTTTCTTT. Protein sequence: CSVLGGGINGNTEAFF.